One sample yielded the 18 T cell receptor beta chains listed below, sequenced in a study of shared clonotypes between healthy human individuals. Sequenced by immunoSEQ multiplex PCR; TCRdb stores in-frame clones only, minus some. This repertoire shows 2,500,000 or so clones, roughly 93% found once; its top ten account for 0.35% to 0.45%. The sample taken for sequencing was naive CD4+ T cells from PBMCs. Stated subset: CD45RA+ positively selected. Receptor source: a man aged 18 to 30 in good health. Some clones in this sample may be carry-over from other donors' samples.

Concerning this clone itself: The sample carries other DNA sequences with the same CDR3. V and J are TRBV14 and TRBJ2-7, with 7 bases aligning to TRBD1. This CDR3 is 14 amino acids long. Germline V CDR1 and CDR2: SGHDN, FVKESK. The trim removed 1 base at V and 0 bases at J, leaving 0 bases unmatched. The CDR3 sequence is CASSQAGGSYEQYF. CDR3 nucleotide sequence: TGTGCCAGCAGCCAAGCAGGGGGCTCCTACGAGCAGTACTTC.

The rearrangement joins TRBV4-3 to TRBJ1-2; 7 bases line up with TRBD1. J lost 5 bases, V lost 1 base, and 10 bases had no gene match. Looked up from germline, CDR1 is LGHNA and CDR2 is YSLEER. The CDR3 consists of 16 residues. CDR3 nucleotide sequence: TGCGCCAGCAGCCAAGTGACCCTTAGGACAGGTTATGGCTACACCTTC. Protein product: CASSQVTLRTGYGYTF.

The V call is TRBV6-1, the J call TRBJ1-4; TRBD1 might be the D (6 bases). The CDR3 consists of 15 residues. Trimming cost V 7 bases and J 2 bases, with 14 bases left between them. Germline CDR1 MNHNS, CDR2 SASEGT. This CDR3 is CASTPRTATNEKLFF. The CDR3 nucleotides are TGTGCCAGCACCCCTCGGACAGCTACTAATGAAAAACTGTTTTTT.

CDR3 region: CASSQSTPAGILPRGANYGYTF. CDR3 nucleotides: TGCGCCAGCAGTCAATCGACCCCGGCAGGGATTCTCCCGCGAGGGGCTAACTATGGCTACACCTTC. This sequence joins TRBV23-1 and TRBJ1-2; D may be TRBD1 (5 bases). TRBV23-1 has ORF status, its function being uncertain. There are 22 residues in the CDR3. V was shortened by 0 bases and J by 0 bases, with 29 bases between the two germline ends.

The chain recombines TRBV30 with TRBJ2-1; 10 nucleotides line up with TRBD1. Germline lookup yields CDR1 GTSNPN and CDR2 SVGIG (reference sequence). The CDR3 runs 14 residues. The J segment lost 6 bases and the V segment lost 5 bases, leaving 7 bases of the junction unmatched. Here the CDR3 DNA reads TGTGCCTGGGGGACAGGGGCGGGTCGCAATGAGCAGTTCTTC. This translates into CAWGTGAGRNEQFF.

The chain couples TRBV9 to TRBJ2-1; 10 bases are a match to TRBD2. The length of the CDR3 is 14 residues. Per the germline V gene, CDR1 is SGDLS and CDR2 is YYNGEE. V lost 2 bases to trimming and J lost 10 bases; unmatched junction nucleotides: 6. The CDR3 bases are TGTGCCAGCAGCGTTAGGACACTAGCGGGAGAGCAGTTCTTC. The encoded protein is CASSVRTLAGEQFF.

The table lists this clone with a count of one. The chain couples TRBV5-4 to TRBJ2-2; D might be TRBD2 (6 bases). V lost 1 base and J lost 2, with 12 bases in between. The CDR3 extends over 16 amino acids. The germline V gene encodes CDR1 SGHNT and CDR2 YYREEE (reference sequence). In nucleotides, the CDR3 is TGTGCCAGCAGCTTGTCGGCTAGCGTTAACACCGGGGAGCTGTTTTTT. It encodes CASSLSASVNTGELFF.

V is TRBV29-1 and J is TRBJ1-2; D uncertain. With 4 bases removed from V and 3 bases from J, the gap between germline ends came to 15 bases. The CDR3 is 14 residues long. CDR1 is SQVTM, CDR2 ANQGSEA, per germline. This chain's CDR3 is CSVGVPGSDYGYTF. The CDR3 DNA is TGCAGCGTTGGGGTTCCGGGTTCGGACTATGGCTACACCTTC.

The rearrangement uses TRBV5-1 and TRBJ2-1; D gene unclear. This CDR3 contains 15 residues. Trimming took off 1 base at V and 6 bases at J, with 14 bases between the two ends. Germline CDR1 and CDR2: SGHRS and YFSETQ. CDR3 protein: CASSLIGSVANEQFF. In nucleotides, the CDR3 is TGCGCCAGCAGCTTGATAGGGTCTGTGGCCAATGAGCAGTTCTTC.

The J gene is TRBJ2-7, the V gene TRBV28; D possibly corresponds to TRBD1 (6 bases). Trimming left V 3 bases short and J 9 bases short, with 15 bases between. The CDR3 length is 13 residues. In germline, CDR1 is MDHEN, CDR2 SYDVKM. The chain's CDR3 is CASSLSRGYVQYF. CDR3 DNA: TGTGCCAGCAGTTTGTCCAGGGGTTATGTGCAGTACTTC.

The V and J genes are TRBV7-9 and TRBJ2-1, with a tentative D call TRBD1 (7 bases). V dropped 7 bases and J dropped 2 bases, with 27 bases sitting between them. The CDR3 length is 19 residues. In germline, CDR1 is SEHNR, CDR2 FQNEAQ (reference sequence). The CDR3 sequence is CASTRTLRGRRGTYNEQFF. Written as DNA, the CDR3 is TGTGCCAGCACCCGTACTTTAAGGGGGCGGAGGGGAACCTACAATGAGCAGTTCTTC.

The chain recombines TRBV27 with TRBJ1-2; the D gene is possibly TRBD1 (6 bases). The CDR3 sequence is 13 residues long. Trimming stripped 5 bases from V and 6 bases from J, with 13 bases between. Germline V gene lookup returns CDR1 MNHEY and CDR2 SMNVEV (reference sequence). The CDR3 sequence: CASSPQGLDGYTF. The CDR3 region has the DNA TGTGCCAGCAGTCCACAGGGTTTGGATGGCTACACCTTC.

The chain links TRBV5-1 to TRBJ2-5, with 14 bases matching TRBD2. The V and J ends lost 5 bases and 3 bases, in that order; junction bases with no gene match: 15. The CDR3 contains 19 residues. CDR1 SGHRS and CDR2 YFSETQ come from the germline V gene. The CDR3 is CASSPFPGLAGGTEETQYF. The CDR3 DNA reads TGCGCCAGCAGTCCGTTTCCCGGACTAGCGGGAGGAACAGAAGAGACCCAGTACTTC. Together with reference TRBV5-1 and TRBJ2-5, the CDR3 gives the full variable domain: KAGVTQTPRYLIKTRGQQVTLSCSPISGHRSVSWYQQTPGQGLQFLFEYFSETQRNKGNFPGRFSGRQFSNSRSEMNVSTLELGDSALYLCASSPFPGLAGGTEETQYFGPGTRLLVL.

The rearrangement uses TRBV5-4 and TRBJ2-1, with a possible D match to TRBD2 (6 bases). The CDR3 contains 16 residues. The germline V gene has CDR1 SGHNT and CDR2 YYREEE (reference sequence). V dropped 0 bases and J dropped 2 bases, with 12 bases sitting between them. CDR3 amino acids: CASSLGVGLTYNEQFF. The CDR3, as DNA: TGTGCCAGCAGCTTGGGTGTGGGACTCACCTACAATGAGCAGTTCTTC.

V gene TRBV25-1 combines with J gene TRBJ2-3, with TRBD2 matching over 9 bases. The CDR3 length is 15 residues. The germline V gene encodes CDR1 MGHDK and CDR2 SYGVNS. The ends lost 4 bases at V and 2 bases at J; junction bases unmatched: 4. The CDR3 DNA reads TGTGCCAGCAGTGGGCGCGGGAGGGCCACAGATACGCAGTATTTT. It encodes CASSGRGRATDTQYF.

This clone has only one observation. The chain combines TRBV28 with TRBJ1-2; D may be TRBD1 (6 bases). Germline V gene data show CDR1 as MDHEN and CDR2 as SYDVKM. V lost 5 bases to trimming and J lost 4 bases, with 14 bases between them. The CDR3 is 14 residues long. The CDR3 loop reads CASSTPGHRYGYTF. CDR3 nucleotides: TGTGCCAGCAGTACCCCGGGACACCGCTATGGCTACACCTTC.

The genes are TRBV28 and TRBJ1-2; 11 nucleotides align to TRBD1. With 9 bases clipped from V and 7 bases from J, the junction kept 10 bases outside the gene matches. This CDR3 has 14 amino acids. Germline V gives CDR1 MDHEN, CDR2 SYDVKM. The CDR3 sequence: CASLFRTGGTGYTF. In DNA form, the CDR3 reads TGTGCCAGTTTATTCAGGACAGGGGGCACTGGCTACACCTTC.

This chain joins TRBV11-3 and TRBJ2-2, with TRBD1 as a possible D gene (5 bases). The V end was cut by 7 bases, the J end by 4 bases, with 7 bases between. The CDR3 is 12 residues long. Germline V lookup: CDR1 SGHNT, CDR2 YENEEA. As DNA, the CDR3 is TGTGCCAGCACGGACACCACCGGGGAGCTGTTTTTT. Amino acid sequence: CASTDTTGELFF.